Detailed here is one T cell receptor beta chain. This entry comes from a study of blood T cell repertoires in COVID-19. The overall study: PBMCs, B-cell-depleted T cells, or T cells were the source of the cDNA or gDNA that made up the material.

In the study's own analysis: Nucleated cell counts were estimated from reference gene primer amplification. TCRdb's copy holds only in-frame clones and misses some; the assay was immunoSEQ multiplex PCR. Clone size and the V and J calls come from that table; the DNA yielded D and trimming. The sample holds 160,000 or so clones; under 85% are singletons and the top ten take approximately 12%. The germline V gene encodes CDR1 LNHNV and CDR2 YYDKDF (reference sequence). The CDR3 runs 15 residues. Trimming stripped 3 bases from V and 2 bases from J, with 10 bases between. The chain carries TRBV15 and TRBJ2-2; D may be TRBD2 (5 bases). The source material was peripheral blood. The sequence came from a man aged 65-85 years who had recovered from COVID-19. CDR3: CATSRGAVNTGELFF. The CDR3, as DNA: TGTGCCACCAGCAGGGGAGCAGTTAACACCGGGGAGCTGTTTTTT.